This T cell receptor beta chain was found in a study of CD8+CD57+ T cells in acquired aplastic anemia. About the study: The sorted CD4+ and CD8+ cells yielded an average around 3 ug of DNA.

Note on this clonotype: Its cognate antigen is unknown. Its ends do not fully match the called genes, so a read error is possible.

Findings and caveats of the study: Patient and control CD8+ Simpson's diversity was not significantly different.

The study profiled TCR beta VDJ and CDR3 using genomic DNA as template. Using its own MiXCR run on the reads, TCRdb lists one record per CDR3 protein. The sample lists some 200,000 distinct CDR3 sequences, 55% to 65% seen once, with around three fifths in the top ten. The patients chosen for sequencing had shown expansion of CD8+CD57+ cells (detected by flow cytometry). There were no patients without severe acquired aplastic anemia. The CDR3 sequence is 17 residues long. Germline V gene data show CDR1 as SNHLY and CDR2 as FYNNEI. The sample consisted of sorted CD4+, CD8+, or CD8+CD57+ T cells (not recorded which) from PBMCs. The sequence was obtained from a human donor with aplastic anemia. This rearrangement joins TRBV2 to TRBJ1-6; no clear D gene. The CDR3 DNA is TGTGCCAGCAGTGCCCAGTTCCCGAGCCCCTATAATTCGCCCCTCCACTTT. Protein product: CASSAQFPSPYNSPLHF.